Listed here are 23 T cell receptor beta chains from one sample, sequenced in a study of Ad26.COV2.S vaccination and SARS-CoV-2 variants (dated by TCRdb to the early 2020s). Library preparation was by the immunoSEQ multiplex PCR assay. TCRdb retrieved this table from immuneACCESS and kept in-frame rearrangements only. Not all clones are present; in checked studies, unresolved V genes account for under half, and no reason is known for the remainder. Across this sample there are roughly 400,000 clones, with about nine tenths seen only once. The ten largest account for about 4.1% of the sample. In the paper's terms, the treatment or condition label means: 15 to 20 received Ad26.COV2.S at low or high dose, single or two shots; 5 received placebo; per-sample allocation not given. For vaccine and placebo recipients, repertoires were sequenced using samples collected on day 63 after the first injection.

The sequences come from peripheral blood, collected in a trial of Ad26.COV2.S vaccine versus placebo. The receptors derive from a person aged 18-60 years who received the Ad26.COV2.S COVID-19 vaccine or a placebo.

Points on this clone: In the same sample, other DNA sequences code for this CDR3. This rearrangement joins TRBV18 to TRBJ2-3; D unclear. The CDR3 has 13 amino acids. V was trimmed by 3 bases and J by 0 bases, leaving 4 bases between them. Germline lookup yields CDR1 KGHSH and CDR2 LQKENI. The CDR3 DNA is TGTGCCAGCTCACCCCCAAGCACAGATACGCAGTATTTT. Protein sequence: CASSPPSTDTQYF.

The CDR3 bases are TGTGCCAGCAGCTTAGCGCTAAAGAGGGGCAAGGGGACTGAAGCTTTCTTT. Translating gives CASSLALKRGKGTEAFF. V gene TRBV7-2 combines with J gene TRBJ1-1; D is perhaps TRBD1 (5 bases). CDR3 length: 17 amino acids. In germline, CDR1 is SGHTA, CDR2 FQGNSA. V was trimmed by 0 bases and J by 5 bases, leaving 19 bases between them.

This clone showed up just once. The rearrangement links TRBV5-4 to TRBJ2-4; TRBD1 might be the D (6 bases). CDR1 is SGHNT, CDR2 YYREEE, per germline (reference sequence). The CDR3 consists of 12 residues. V gave up 4 bases and J gave up 6 bases, with 8 bases separating them. In DNA, the CDR3 is TGTGCCAGCAGCACGGACAGAAACATTCAGTACTTC. Residues: CASSTDRNIQYF.

This clone was seen a handful of times. The chain combines TRBV4-2 with TRBJ2-2, with D possibly matching TRBD2 (6 bases). V shed 4 bases and J shed 1 base, with 10 bases lying between them. The CDR3 contains 15 residues. Germline CDR1 is LGHNA and CDR2 is YNFKEQ. CDR3 sequence (DNA): TGTGCCAGCAGCCCCCGCGGGGTGAACACCGGGGAGCTGTTTTTT. Its protein product is CASSPRGVNTGELFF.

This rearrangement joins TRBV28 to TRBJ2-7; no definite D call. V gave up 5 bases and J gave up 1 base, with 12 bases separating them. In germline, CDR1 is MDHEN, CDR2 SYDVKM. This CDR3 contains 14 residues. CDR3 region: CASSTVTRSYEQYF. CDR3 nucleotides: TGTGCCAGCAGTACCGTGACTCGGTCCTACGAGCAGTACTTC.

This chain links TRBV7-9 with TRBJ1-6, with D hard to call. This CDR3 is built from 12 residues. V lost 5 bases to trimming and J lost 6 bases, with 5 bases between them. Germline assignment: CDR1 SEHNR and CDR2 FQNEAQ (reference sequence). Here the CDR3 reads CASSTPNSPLHF. Written as DNA, the CDR3 is TGTGCCAGCAGCACCCCTAATTCACCCCTCCACTTT.

The chain links TRBV19 to TRBJ2-5; TRBD1 matches at 9 bases. This CDR3 spans 15 amino acids. Trimming cost V 7 bases and J 0 bases; bases outside gene matches: 6. Germline V gene sequence: CDR1 LNHDA, CDR2 SQIVND (reference sequence). The CDR3 DNA is TGTGCCAGTACTCCGACAGGGGGTTACCAAGAGACCCAGTACTTC. It codes for CASTPTGGYQETQYF.

This clone has a single count. The J gene is TRBJ1-6, the V gene TRBV28; D gene ambiguous. Germline values: CDR1 MDHEN, CDR2 SYDVKM. The CDR3 loop spans 15 amino acids. V shed 2 bases and J shed 7 bases, with 12 bases lying between them. CDR3 nucleotides: TGTGCCAGCAGTTTAAAGCTAAATGTAAATTCACCCCTCCACTTT. It is translated as CASSLKLNVNSPLHF.

This clone was counted between two and nine times. The identical CDR3 is also encoded by other nucleotide sequences in the sample. This chain connects TRBV5-4 to TRBJ2-7; D may be TRBD1 (6 bases). The CDR3 is made up of 12 amino acids. CDR1 and CDR2 (germline): SGHNT, YYREEE (reference sequence). The V end lost 2 bases, the J end lost 4 bases, and 7 bases lay between the germline ends. CDR3 coding DNA: TGTGCCAGCAGCTTAGGGGGATACGAGCAGTACTTC. Amino acid sequence: CASSLGGYEQYF. Variable domain in full (rest from reference TRBV5-4 and TRBJ2-7): ETGVTQSPTHLIKTRGQQVTLRCSSQSGHNTVSWYQQALGQGPQFIFQYYREEENGRGNFPPRFSGLQFPNYSSELNVNALELDDSALYLCASSLGGYEQYFGPGTRLTVT.

The V call is TRBV27, the J call TRBJ2-2, with a tentative D call TRBD2 (5 bases). The V gene lost 7 bases and the J gene lost 4 bases, with 13 bases spanning the gap. CDR1 MNHEY and CDR2 SMNVEV come from the germline V gene (reference sequence). The CDR3 has 14 residues. DNA of the CDR3: TGTGCCAGCAATCGGGCTGGAGGCACCGGGGAGCTGTTTTTT. Encoded protein: CASNRAGGTGELFF.

This chain uses TRBV29-1 with TRBJ2-3, with unresolved D. CDR1 is SQVTM, CDR2 ANQGSEA, per germline. The CDR3 contains 12 residues. The V end lost 4 bases, the J end lost 2 bases, and 7 bases lay between the germline ends. The CDR3 DNA reads TGCAGCGTTGGAGACACCACAGATACGCAGTATTTT. Residues: CSVGDTTDTQYF.

V usage is TRBV27 and J usage is TRBJ2-7, with 7 positions matching TRBD1. Germline CDR1 and CDR2: MNHEY and SMNVEV (reference sequence). CDR3 size: 16 residues. The trim removed 5 bases at V and 2 bases at J, leaving 12 bases unmatched. CDR3 bases: TGTGCCAGCAGTCTCTCAACAGGGGATCAAACCTACGAGCAGTACTTC. It encodes CASSLSTGDQTYEQYF.

The table lists this clone with a count of one. The J gene is TRBJ2-7, the V gene TRBV30; TRBD1 agrees at 10 bases. The germline CDR1 and CDR2 sequences are GTSNPN and SVGIG (reference sequence). This CDR3 has 20 amino acids. V was clipped by 3 bases and J by 3 bases; unmatched bases: 23. In DNA, the CDR3 is TGTGCCTGGAGCCCACCCATACCGGGACAGGGGTTGGCGTCCGTCTACGAGCAGTACTTC. Residues: CAWSPPIPGQGLASVYEQYF.

Worth noting for this clone: Other DNA sequences from this sample encode an identical CDR3 as well. The CDR3 DNA follows: TGTGCCAGCAGCGTAGTTGGTGACCCGAGAGAGACCCAGTACTTC. It yields the protein CASSVVGDPRETQYF. V and J are TRBV9 and TRBJ2-5; unclear D gene. Germline V gene lookup returns CDR1 SGDLS and CDR2 YYNGEE. V lost 0 bases to trimming and J lost 4 bases, with 13 bases between them. The CDR3 is 15 amino acids.

The CDR3 sequence: CASRGQGAGGELFF. The CDR3 DNA follows: TGTGCCAGCAGGGGACAGGGGGCTGGCGGGGAGCTGTTTTTT. J is TRBJ2-2 and V is TRBV6-6, with TRBD1 matching over 12 bases. Germline-derived CDR1 and CDR2 are MNHNY and SVGAGI (reference sequence). V shed 6 bases and J 7 bases; nucleotides not matched to a gene: 3. The CDR3 has 14 residues.

The CDR3 loop reads CASSLTQGGTSGELFF. DNA of the CDR3: TGTGCCAGCAGCTTAACCCAGGGGGGAACGTCCGGGGAGCTGTTTTTT. The chain recombines TRBV7-3 with TRBJ2-2; D might be TRBD1 (7 bases). The germline CDR1 and CDR2 sequences are SGHTA and FQGTGA. Trimming removed 0 bases from V and 6 bases from J, with 14 bases in between. This CDR3 has 16 residues.

The chain employs TRBV29-1 and TRBJ2-7, with no clear D. The CDR3 is 13 amino acids. V lost 4 bases and J lost 2, with 12 bases in between. The germline V gene encodes CDR1 SQVTM and CDR2 ANQGSEA. CDR3 sequence reads: CSVVGFGTYEQYF. The CDR3 nucleotides read TGCAGCGTTGTAGGGTTTGGGACCTACGAGCAGTACTTC.

The chain is built from TRBV3-1 (or the pseudogene TRBV3-2) and TRBJ2-3, with TRBD2 matching over 7 bases. The V gene's germline CDR1 is LGHDT and CDR2 YNNKEL (reference sequence). The ends lost 4 bases at V and 4 bases at J; junction bases unmatched: 11. The CDR3 length is 16 residues. The CDR3 region is CASSPWGGVRSDTQYF. The CDR3 DNA is TGTGCCAGCAGCCCTTGGGGGGGAGTACGCTCAGATACGCAGTATTTT.

The rearrangement joins TRBV28 to TRBJ2-6; D is perhaps TRBD1 or TRBD2 (6 bases each). This CDR3 contains 15 residues. Germline V lookup: CDR1 MDHEN, CDR2 SYDVKM. V was clipped by 7 bases and J by 4 bases, with 14 bases between them. CDR3 sequence (DNA): TGTGCCAGCAAGAAGGGGGGCCAGGGGGCCAACGTCCTGACTTTC. Encoded protein: CASKKGGQGANVLTF.

The V gene is TRBV5-1, the J gene TRBJ2-1, with TRBD1 matching 9 bases. Looked up from germline, CDR1 is SGHRS and CDR2 is YFSETQ. This CDR3 is 16 amino acids long. V lost 3 bases to trimming and J lost 5 bases; unmatched junction nucleotides: 9. In DNA, the CDR3 is TGCGCCAGCAGCTCCCGGGACAGGGCGGTTGACAATGAGCAGTTCTTC. Encoded protein: CASSSRDRAVDNEQFF.

The chain is built from TRBV6-1 and TRBJ2-3; TRBD2 aligns across 7 bases. V was clipped by 1 base and J by 7 bases; unmatched bases: 2. This CDR3 spans 13 amino acids. Germline V CDR1 and CDR2: MNHNS, SASEGT. The CDR3 protein is CASSEGLAHTQYF. The CDR3 region has the DNA TGTGCCAGCAGTGAAGGACTAGCCCATACGCAGTATTTT.

The V gene is TRBV7-5, the J gene TRBJ1-4; the tabulated D call, TRBD1, remains unverified against the DNA. TRBV7-5 corresponds to a pseudogene. This CDR3 contains 15 residues. CDR3 nucleotide sequence: TGTGCCAGAAGCTTAAACTCTGGGCAAGCTGAAAAACTGTTTTTT. Protein product: CARSLNSGQAEKLFF.

The rearrangement links TRBV24-1 to TRBJ2-7; tentative D call: TRBD1 (6 bases). The CDR3 has 12 residues. Germline values: CDR1 KGHDR, CDR2 SFDVKD. V dropped 4 bases and J dropped 4 bases, with 7 bases sitting between them. CDR3 DNA sequence: TGTGCCACCAGTGAAACAGGGTACGAGCAGTACTTC. Protein sequence: CATSETGYEQYF.